This is a list of T cell receptor beta chains from one sample in a study of identical twins. MiXCR was run by TCRdb on the 5' RACE reads, yielding one entry per CDR3 protein. This sample carries hundreds of thousands of distinct CDR3 sequences, around 6% of them seen once, and the ten largest clones take around 2%. Sequencing was performed on naive T cells sorted from blood. Every receptor here comes from a man younger than 35 in good health. The CDR3 runs from the conserved cysteine through the conserved F or W. D genes are given only for firm matches. Expanded clones get a size class; other rows say once, few or many, or leave the size out.

size,V,D,length,J,CDR3,DNA
many,TRBV12-3/TRBV12-4,TRBD1,14,TRBJ2-3,CASSSDRGKDTQYF,TGTGCCAGCAGCTCGGACAGGGGGAAAGATACGCAGTATTTT
few,TRBV12-3/TRBV12-4,.,15,TRBJ2-1,CASSSRSRRLDEQFF,TGTGCCAGCAGTTCCAGGTCCCGGCGGCTCGATGAGCAGTTCTTC
many,TRBV20-1,TRBD1,15,TRBJ1-5,CSARVRGTGDQPQHF,TGCAGTGCTAGAGTTAGGGGGACAGGAGATCAGCCCCAGCATTTT
many,TRBV12-3/TRBV12-4,.,13,TRBJ2-3,CASRKSGTDTQYF,TGTGCCAGCAGAAAATCCGGGACAGATACGCAGTATTTT
.,TRBV7-9,TRBD2,16,TRBJ2-3,CASSLNLAGVSDTQYF,TGTGCCAGCAGCTTAAATCTAGCGGGAGTGTCAGATACGCAGTATTTT
few,TRBV12-3/TRBV12-4,TRBD1,16,TRBJ1-5,CASSLRTGFSNQPQHF,TGTGCCAGCAGTTTAAGGACAGGGTTCTCCAATCAGCCCCAGCATTTT
.,TRBV7-2,.,16,TRBJ2-1,CATNKGISSSYNEQFF,TGTGCCACCAACAAGGGGATCTCCAGCTCCTACAATGAGCAGTTCTTC
many,TRBV6-1,.,13,TRBJ1-4,CASTGTTNEKLFF,TGTGCCAGCACGGGGACAACTAATGAAAAACTGTTTTTT
.,TRBV6-1,TRBD1,17,TRBJ2-6,CASGPGQVGSGANVLTF,TGTGCCAGCGGACCGGGACAGGTGGGCTCTGGGGCCAACGTCCTGACTTTC
many,TRBV29-1,.,14,TRBJ1-5,CSVDTGDSNQPQHF,TGCAGCGTTGATACGGGGGATAGCAATCAGCCCCAGCATTTT
many,TRBV3-1,TRBD1,12,TRBJ1-1,CATKTGGTEAFF,TGTGCCACCAAGACAGGGGGCACTGAAGCTTTCTTT
few,TRBV29-1,.,11,TRBJ1-2,CSVGQNYGYTF,TGCAGCGTTGGACAGAACTATGGCTACACCTTC
many,TRBV6-1,TRBD1,15,TRBJ2-1,CASRAGTGGVGEQFF,TGTGCCAGCAGGGCCGGGACAGGGGGCGTGGGTGAGCAGTTCTTC
.,TRBV20-1,TRBD1,16,TRBJ2-5,CSATPRDRSFQETQYF,TGCAGTGCCACACCACGGGACAGAAGCTTCCAAGAGACCCAGTACTTC
.,TRBV7-6,.,15,TRBJ1-1,CASSLDGPLNTEAFF,TGTGCCAGCAGCTTAGACGGACCCTTGAACACTGAAGCTTTCTTT
.,TRBV30,TRBD1,15,TRBJ1-5,CAWINKGTGNQPQHF,TGTGCCTGGATTAATAAGGGGACAGGAAATCAGCCCCAGCATTTT
many,TRBV7-9,.,13,TRBJ2-3,CASSHPATDTQYF,TGTGCCAGCAGCCACCCAGCCACAGATACGCAGTATTTT
many,TRBV2,.,14,TRBJ2-3,CASSGLAITDTQYF,TGTGCCAGCAGTGGGCTAGCGATTACAGATACGCAGTATTTT
.,TRBV20-1,TRBD2,17,TRBJ2-2,CSASPIRRLAGPGELFF,TGCAGTGCTAGTCCCATCCGTAGACTAGCGGGACCCGGGGAGCTGTTTTTT
many,TRBV12-3/TRBV12-4,.,17,TRBJ2-7,CASSFGRFGGVGHEQYF,TGTGCCAGCAGTTTCGGACGATTTGGGGGAGTTGGACACGAGCAGTACTTC
few,TRBV6-2/TRBV6-3,.,14,TRBJ2-3,CASSPAAFTDTQYF,TGTGCCAGCAGCCCGGCAGCCTTCACAGATACGCAGTATTTT
few,TRBV30,TRBD1,17,TRBJ2-1,CAWSAGTASTGYNEQFF,TGTGCCTGGAGTGCAGGGACAGCATCCACCGGTTACAATGAGCAGTTCTTC
many,TRBV20-1,.,14,TRBJ2-2,CSAGKRVNTGELFF,TGCAGTGCTGGTAAAAGGGTGAACACCGGGGAGCTGTTTTTT
.,TRBV18,.,12,TRBJ1-5,CASSTANQPQHF,TGTGCCAGCTCAACTGCCAATCAGCCCCAGCATTTT
many,TRBV20-1,.,12,TRBJ2-1,CSAIDSYNEQFF,TGCAGTGCGATAGACAGCTACAATGAGCAGTTCTTC
.,TRBV29-1,.,10,TRBJ2-5,CSSWEETQYF,TGCAGCTCCTGGGAAGAGACCCAGTACTTC
.,TRBV20-1,TRBD2,15,TRBJ2-3,CSASVSGRVPDTQYF,TGCAGTGCTAGCGTTAGCGGGAGGGTCCCAGATACGCAGTATTTT
many,TRBV9,TRBD1,14,TRBJ2-4,CASSTDRGGNIQYF,TGTGCCAGCAGCACTGACAGGGGTGGAAACATTCAGTACTTC
.,TRBV3-1,.,13,TRBJ2-3,CASSQVPPDTQYF,TGTGCCAGCAGCCAAGTACCCCCAGATACGCAGTATTTT
many,TRBV29-1,TRBD2,16,TRBJ2-1,CSVDARTSGRYDEQFF,TGCAGCGTTGATGCCCGGACTAGCGGGAGGTATGATGAGCAGTTCTTC
.,TRBV20-1,.,11,TRBJ2-5,CSAKLAETQYF,TGCAGTGCTAAGCTAGCGGAGACCCAGTACTTC
.,TRBV11-2,TRBD2,15,TRBJ2-1,CASSHMRERAHEQFF,TGTGCCAGCAGCCATATGCGGGAGAGAGCCCATGAGCAGTTCTTC
many,TRBV28,.,13,TRBJ2-3,CASIYSSTDTQYF,TGTGCCAGCATCTATAGCAGCACAGATACGCAGTATTTT
many,TRBV6-4,.,14,TRBJ1-5,CASRNRDTNQPQHF,TGTGCCAGCAGAAACCGGGACACCAATCAGCCCCAGCATTTT
few,TRBV18,.,13,TRBJ2-7,CASSPYQDYEQYF,TGTGCCAGCTCACCCTACCAAGACTACGAGCAGTACTTC
.,TRBV7-9,.,15,TRBJ2-2,CASSSPVGNTGELFF,TGTGCCAGCAGCTCCCCGGTCGGGAACACCGGGGAGCTGTTTTTT
many,TRBV27,.,14,TRBJ2-1,CASTPGETYNEQFF,TGTGCCAGCACCCCCGGGGAAACCTACAATGAGCAGTTCTTC
many,TRBV29-1,TRBD2,15,TRBJ2-3,CSVVPPSGSTDTQYF,TGCAGCGTTGTCCCGCCTAGCGGGAGTACAGATACGCAGTATTTT
few,TRBV12-3/TRBV12-4,TRBD1,17,TRBJ1-1,CASSRDRGNRVGTEAFF,TGTGCCAGCAGTAGGGACAGGGGGAACAGGGTGGGAACTGAAGCTTTCTTT
few,TRBV6-5,TRBD1,14,TRBJ2-1,CASSYTDRENEQFF,TGTGCCAGCAGTTACACTGACAGGGAAAATGAGCAGTTCTTC
many,TRBV7-9,.,13,TRBJ2-1,CASSQPNSNEQFF,TGTGCCAGCAGCCAACCTAACAGTAATGAGCAGTTCTTC
many,TRBV3-1,TRBD1,14,TRBJ2-1,CASSQGRTGVEQFF,TGTGCCAGCAGCCAAGGGAGAACAGGGGTTGAGCAGTTCTTC
.,TRBV2,.,13,TRBJ1-5,CASSPLGVQPQHF,TGTGCCAGCAGTCCCTTGGGGGTTCAGCCCCAGCATTTT
many,TRBV12-3/TRBV12-4,.,14,TRBJ2-7,CASSFGGALYEQYF,TGTGCCAGCAGTTTCGGGGGAGCCCTCTACGAGCAGTACTTC
few,TRBV6-5,.,14,TRBJ1-5,CASSIDRLGQPQHF,TGTGCCAGCAGTATCGACAGGCTGGGTCAGCCCCAGCATTTT